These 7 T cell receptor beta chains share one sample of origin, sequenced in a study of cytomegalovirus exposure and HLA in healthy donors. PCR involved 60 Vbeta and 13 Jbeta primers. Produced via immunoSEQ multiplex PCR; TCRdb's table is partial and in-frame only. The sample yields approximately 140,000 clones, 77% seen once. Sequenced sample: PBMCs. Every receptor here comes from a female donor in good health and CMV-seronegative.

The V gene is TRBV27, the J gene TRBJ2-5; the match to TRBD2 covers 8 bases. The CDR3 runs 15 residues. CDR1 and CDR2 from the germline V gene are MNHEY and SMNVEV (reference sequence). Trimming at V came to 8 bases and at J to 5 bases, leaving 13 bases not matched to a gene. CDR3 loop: CASRSERGTRETQYF. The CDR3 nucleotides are TGTGCCAGCCGATCTGAGCGGGGGACTCGGGAGACCCAGTACTTC.

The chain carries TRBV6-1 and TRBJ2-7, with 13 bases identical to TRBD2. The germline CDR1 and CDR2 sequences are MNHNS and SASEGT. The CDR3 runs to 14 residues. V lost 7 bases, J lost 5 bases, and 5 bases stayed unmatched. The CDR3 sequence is CASNGLAGVDEQYF. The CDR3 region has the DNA TGTGCCAGCAACGGACTAGCGGGAGTAGACGAGCAGTACTTC.

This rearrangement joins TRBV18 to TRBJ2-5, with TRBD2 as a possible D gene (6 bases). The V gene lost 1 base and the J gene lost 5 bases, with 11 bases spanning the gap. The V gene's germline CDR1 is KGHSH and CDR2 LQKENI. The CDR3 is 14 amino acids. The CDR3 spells CASSPRTGRETQYF. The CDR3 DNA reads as TGTGCCAGCTCACCACGAACGGGGAGGGAGACCCAGTACTTC.

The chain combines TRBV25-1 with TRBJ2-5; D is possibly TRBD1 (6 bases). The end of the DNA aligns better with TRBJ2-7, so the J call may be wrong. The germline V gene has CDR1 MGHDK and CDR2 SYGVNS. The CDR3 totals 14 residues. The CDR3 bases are TGTGCCAGCAGTGCCAGGGGTTTGGGTTACGAGCAGTACTTC. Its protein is CASSARGLGYEQYF.

Here the CDR3 DNA reads TGCGCCAGCAGCTCAGGACAGGGGGTCAACTACGAGCAGTACTTC. Protein sequence: CASSSGQGVNYEQYF. The chain carries TRBV5-1 and TRBJ2-7, with 10 nucleotides matching TRBD1. The CDR3 covers 15 residues. Germline CDR1 is SGHRS and CDR2 is YFSETQ. With V trimmed by 3 bases and J by 3 bases, 6 bases remained unmatched.

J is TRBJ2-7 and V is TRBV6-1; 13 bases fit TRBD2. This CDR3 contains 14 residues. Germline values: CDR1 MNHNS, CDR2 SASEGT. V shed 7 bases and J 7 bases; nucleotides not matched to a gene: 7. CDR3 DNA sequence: TGTGCCAGCACCCAACTAGCGGGAGGGGGGGAGCAGTACTTC. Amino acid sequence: CASTQLAGGGEQYF.

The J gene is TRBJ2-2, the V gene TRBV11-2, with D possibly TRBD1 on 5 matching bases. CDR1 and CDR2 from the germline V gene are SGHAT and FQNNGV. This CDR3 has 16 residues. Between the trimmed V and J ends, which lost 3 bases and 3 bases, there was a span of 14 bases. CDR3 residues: CASSFLQGTDTGELFF. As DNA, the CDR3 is TGTGCCAGCAGCTTCCTCCAGGGTACGGACACCGGGGAGCTGTTTTTT.